What follows is one TCR beta chain and its context. Its antigen is unidentified. The data originate from a study of siplizumab effects on memory and regulatory T cells. Produced via immunoSEQ multiplex PCR; TCRdb's table is partial and in-frame only. The sample contains about 87,000 clones, approximately 95% of which appear only once. CDR3 length: 12 residues. V was pared by 4 bases and J by 6 bases, with 12 bases between. The germline gives CDR1 GTSNPN, CDR2 SVGIG (reference sequence). Findings and caveats of the study: Mappable CD4+ clones that were alloreactive averaged roughly 69% Treg-derived with siplizumab versus around 27% in controls. Confirmatory evidence of suppressive function in proliferating siplizumab-culture Tregs was not obtained. It was not possible to assign a naive or memory phenotype to roughly 75-95% of proliferating CD4+ or CD8+ clones.

This chain uses TRBV30 with TRBJ2-5; the D gene is possibly TRBD1 (5 bases). This TCR came from a human donor in good health. The sequenced sample was non-Treg CD4+ T cells sorted from blood. The DNA for the CDR3 is TGTGCCTGGATCGCAGGGCTGAAGACCCAGTACTTC. Amino acids: CAWIAGLKTQYF.